These 13 T cell receptor beta chains originate from one sample sequenced in a study of shared clonotypes between healthy human individuals. Naive CD8 cells, CD45RO-negative and positively selected for CCR7, excluded terminally differentiated effector memory CD45RA+ cells. Data came from immunoSEQ multiplex PCR; TCRdb stores just in-frame clones and leaves some out. The sample consists of about 1,900,000 clones, just under 95% of them appearing once. The sequencing sample was made of naive CD8+ T cells sorted from blood. The source of these receptors is a young man in good health.

To note about this clone: The sample carries other DNA sequences with the same CDR3. The rearrangement joins TRBV7-6 to TRBJ2-7; the match to TRBD2 covers 7 bases. The length of the CDR3 is 14 residues. Trimming took 1 base from V and 2 from J; bases not matched to a gene: 2. Per germline, CDR1 SGHVS and CDR2 FNYEAQ. The CDR3 loop is CASSLGGGTYEQYF. The CDR3 nucleotides read TGTGCCAGCAGCTTAGGCGGGGGAACCTACGAGCAGTACTTC. The full variable domain, in which reference TRBV7-6 and TRBJ2-7 provide the parts outside the CDR3, is GAGVSQSPRYKVTKRGQDVALRCDPISGHVSLYWYRQALGQGPEFLTYFNYEAQQDKSGLPNDRFSAERPEGSISTLTIQRTEQRDSAMYRCASSLGGGTYEQYFGPGTRLTVT.

The chain uses TRBV27 and TRBJ2-1; D may be TRBD2 (7 bases). The V gene's germline CDR1 is MNHEY and CDR2 SMNVEV (reference sequence). V was cut by 6 bases and J by 4 bases, with 10 bases left in between. The CDR3 runs 13 residues. The CDR3 DNA reads TGTGCCAGCAGACAGGGACTATACAATGAGCAGTTCTTC. It codes for CASRQGLYNEQFF.

The rearrangement joins TRBV19 to TRBJ2-1, with D perhaps matching TRBD1 (6 bases). The germline V gene has CDR1 LNHDA and CDR2 SQIVND (reference sequence). The V end was cut by 3 bases, the J end by 6 bases, with 12 bases between. This CDR3 region has 14 residues. CDR3 sequence (DNA): TGTGCCAGTAGTATCGGCTTAGGGGGCAATGAGCAGTTCTTC. Translating gives CASSIGLGGNEQFF. The variable domain in full, with the rest retrieved from reference TRBV19 and TRBJ2-1, is DGGITQSPKYLFRKEGQNVTLSCEQNLNHDAMYWYRQDPGQGLRLIYYSQIVNDFQKGDIAEGYSVSREKKESFPLTVTSAQKNPTAFYLCASSIGLGGNEQFFGPGTRLTVL.

The chain carries TRBV7-9 and TRBJ1-3; D possibly corresponds to TRBD1 (5 bases). Trimming removed 5 bases from V and 8 bases from J, with 16 bases in between. The CDR3 spans 14 residues. Germline V gives CDR1 SEHNR, CDR2 FQNEAQ (reference sequence). The CDR3 reads CASSTSRALDTIYF. CDR3 coding DNA: TGTGCCAGCAGCACCTCCAGGGCGTTGGACACCATATATTTT.

The sample holds a few counts of this clone. V is TRBV19 and J is TRBJ1-3; D unresolved. V lost 9 bases to trimming and J lost 4 bases, with 4 bases between them. CDR3 size: 10 residues. Germline CDR1 is LNHDA and CDR2 is SQIVND (reference sequence). This CDR3 reads CASVGNTIYF. Here the CDR3 DNA reads TGTGCCAGCGTGGGAAACACCATATATTTT.

The CDR3 loop is CASSLISNGETQYF. CDR3 coding DNA: TGTGCCAGCAGTTTAATTTCTAATGGTGAGACCCAGTACTTC. The V call is TRBV28, the J call TRBJ2-5, with D unresolved. Germline V gives CDR1 MDHEN, CDR2 SYDVKM. V was trimmed by 2 bases and J by 5 bases, leaving 12 bases between them. The CDR3 spans 14 residues.

This chain connects TRBV4-3 to TRBJ2-5; TRBD2 agrees at 9 bases. J lost 4 bases, V lost 3 bases, and 9 bases had no gene match. CDR1 and CDR2 from the germline V gene are LGHNA and YSLEER. CDR3 length equals 16 residues. The CDR3 nucleotides read TGCGCCAGCAGCCATGAGGGTCTAGCGGGGTTAGAGACCCAGTACTTC. It encodes CASSHEGLAGLETQYF.

Only a few counts were recorded for this clone. Other nucleotide sequences in the sample specify the same CDR3. The V gene is TRBV29-1, the J gene TRBJ2-2; D may correspond to TRBD1 or TRBD2 (6 bases each). This CDR3 has 14 residues. With 3 bases removed from V and 2 bases from J, the gap between germline ends came to 10 bases. The germline V gene has CDR1 SQVTM and CDR2 ANQGSEA. CDR3 residues: CSVETGANTGELFF. The CDR3 nucleotides read TGCAGCGTTGAGACGGGGGCCAACACCGGGGAGCTGTTTTTT.

This clone was observed a few times. The genes are TRBV5-1 and TRBJ2-7; D gene unclear. Germline-derived CDR1 and CDR2 are SGHRS and YFSETQ. V lost 3 bases and J 2 bases, leaving 9 bases between the germline ends. The CDR3 is 13 residues long. CDR3 DNA: TGCGCCAGCAGCTACGGAGAGACCTACGAGCAGTACTTC. As protein: CASSYGETYEQYF.

V is TRBV9 and J is TRBJ2-2; D ambiguous. Trimming cost V 6 bases and J 3 bases, with 12 bases left between them. The germline CDR1 and CDR2 sequences are SGDLS and YYNGEE. The CDR3 has 14 residues. Here the CDR3 reads CASTDSSDTGELFF. CDR3 nucleotides: TGTGCCAGCACGGATTCATCGGACACCGGGGAGCTGTTTTTT.

The chain joins TRBV13 to TRBJ1-2, with D possibly being TRBD1 (5 bases). The CDR3 spans 13 residues. Germline values: CDR1 PRHDT, CDR2 FYEKMQ (reference sequence). The germline V and J ends were trimmed by 7 bases and 11 bases, with 20 bases remaining between them. CDR3 region: CASTASATGLYTF. The CDR3 coding sequence is TGTGCCAGCACCGCTTCGGCTACAGGTTTATACACCTTC.

This chain connects TRBV7-2 to TRBJ2-2; D unresolved. The CDR3 totals 16 residues. The ends were cut back, 2 bases at V and 0 bases at J, with 10 bases in the middle. Germline V gene data show CDR1 as SGHTA and CDR2 as FQGNSA. The CDR3 bases are TGTGCCAGCAGCTTACAACCTGACCCGAACACCGGGGAGCTGTTTTTT. It codes for CASSLQPDPNTGELFF.

The CDR3 spells CATSKVSLGDPYGYTF. The CDR3, as DNA: TGTGCCACCAGCAAGGTGAGCCTAGGGGACCCCTATGGCTACACCTTC. This chain joins TRBV15 and TRBJ1-2, with D perhaps matching TRBD1 (5 bases). The CDR3 sequence is 16 residues long. Germline V gene sequence: CDR1 LNHNV, CDR2 YYDKDF (reference sequence). The ends were cut back, 4 bases at V and 4 bases at J, with 19 bases in the middle. The full variable domain, with the rest looked up from reference TRBV15 and TRBJ1-2, is DAMVIQNPRYQVTQFGKPVTLSCSQTLNHNVMYWYQQKSSQAPKLLFHYYDKDFNNEADTPDNFQSRRPNTSFCFLDIRSPGLGDTAMYLCATSKVSLGDPYGYTFGSGTRLTVV.